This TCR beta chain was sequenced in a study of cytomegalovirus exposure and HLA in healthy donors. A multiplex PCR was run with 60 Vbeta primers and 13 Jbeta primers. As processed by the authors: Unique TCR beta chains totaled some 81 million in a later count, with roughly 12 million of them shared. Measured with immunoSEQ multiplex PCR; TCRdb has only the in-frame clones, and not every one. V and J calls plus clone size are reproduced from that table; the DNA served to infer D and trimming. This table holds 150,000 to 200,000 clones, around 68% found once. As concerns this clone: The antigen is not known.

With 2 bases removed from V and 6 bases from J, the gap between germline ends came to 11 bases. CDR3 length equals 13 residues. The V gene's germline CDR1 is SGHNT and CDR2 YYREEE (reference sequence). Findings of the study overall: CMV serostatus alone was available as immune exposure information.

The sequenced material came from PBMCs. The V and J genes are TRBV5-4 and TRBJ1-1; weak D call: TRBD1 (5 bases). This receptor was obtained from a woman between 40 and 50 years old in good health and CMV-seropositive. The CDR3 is CASSLPGGSEAFF. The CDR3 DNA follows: TGTGCCAGCAGCTTACCGGGGGGGTCTGAAGCTTTCTTT. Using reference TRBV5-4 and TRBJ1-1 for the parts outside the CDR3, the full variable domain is ETGVTQSPTHLIKTRGQQVTLRCSSQSGHNTVSWYQQALGQGPQFIFQYYREEENGRGNFPPRFSGLQFPNYSSELNVNALELDDSALYLCASSLPGGSEAFFGQGTRLTVV.